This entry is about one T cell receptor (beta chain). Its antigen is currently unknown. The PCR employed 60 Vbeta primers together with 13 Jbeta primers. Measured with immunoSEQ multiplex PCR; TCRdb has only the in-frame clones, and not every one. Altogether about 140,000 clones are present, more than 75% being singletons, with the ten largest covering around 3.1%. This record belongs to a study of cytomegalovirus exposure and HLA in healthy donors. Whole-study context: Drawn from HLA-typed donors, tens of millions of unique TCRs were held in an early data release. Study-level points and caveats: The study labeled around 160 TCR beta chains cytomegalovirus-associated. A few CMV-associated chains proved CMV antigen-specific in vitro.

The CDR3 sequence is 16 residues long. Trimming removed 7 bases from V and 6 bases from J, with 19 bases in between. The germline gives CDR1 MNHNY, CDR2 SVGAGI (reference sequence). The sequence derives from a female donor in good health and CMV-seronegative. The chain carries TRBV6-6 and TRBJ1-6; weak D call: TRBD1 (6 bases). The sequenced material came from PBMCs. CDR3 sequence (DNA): TGTGCCAGCACCCAAGGGGGGGGGATTGGTAATTCACCCCTCCACTTT. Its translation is CASTQGGGIGNSPLHF.